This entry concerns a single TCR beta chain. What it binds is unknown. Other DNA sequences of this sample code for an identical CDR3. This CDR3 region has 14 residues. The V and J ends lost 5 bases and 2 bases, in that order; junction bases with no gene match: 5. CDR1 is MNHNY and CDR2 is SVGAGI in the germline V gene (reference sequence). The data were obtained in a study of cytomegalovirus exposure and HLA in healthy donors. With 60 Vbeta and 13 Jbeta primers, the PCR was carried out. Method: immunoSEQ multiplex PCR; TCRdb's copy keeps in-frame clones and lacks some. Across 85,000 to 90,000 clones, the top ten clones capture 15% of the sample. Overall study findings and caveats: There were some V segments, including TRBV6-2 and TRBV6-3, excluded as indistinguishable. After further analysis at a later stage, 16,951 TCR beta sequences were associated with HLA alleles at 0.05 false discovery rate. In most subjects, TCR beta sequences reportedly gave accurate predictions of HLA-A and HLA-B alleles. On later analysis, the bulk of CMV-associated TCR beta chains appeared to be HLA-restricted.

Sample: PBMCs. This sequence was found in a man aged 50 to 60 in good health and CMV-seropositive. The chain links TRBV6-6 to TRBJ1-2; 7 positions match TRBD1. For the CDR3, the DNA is TGTGCCAGCAGTACCCCGGGACAGAACTATGGCTACACCTTC. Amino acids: CASSTPGQNYGYTF.